The clone carrying this T cell receptor beta chain has only one observation. A quantity of about 0.5 to 1 ug RNA underwent reverse transcription using random hexamers. MiXCR was run by TCRdb on the immunoSEQ multiplex PCR reads, yielding one entry per CDR3 protein. The repertoire has approximately 190,000 distinct CDR3 sequences, 90% to 97% of them found once; the top ten carry 0.098%. The source of the sample is a study of CD8 T cells in Susac syndrome. Study at large: Patients with Susac syndrome were therapy-naive, on corticosteroids, or on intravenous immunoglobulin alone at blood draw.

V gave up 4 bases and J gave up 7 bases, with 17 bases separating them. CDR1 SQVTM and CDR2 ANQGSEA come from the germline V gene. The CDR3 extends over 13 amino acids. Peripheral blood CD8+ and CD4+ T cells were profiled by TCR beta sequencing. Patients with Susac syndrome met diagnostic criteria defined recently for definite or probable disease. TEMRA cells were FACS-enriched and CD8+ and CD4+ T cells negatively isolated. The sequencing input was CD4+ T cells from PBMCs. This receptor was taken from a human donor with Susac syndrome. The chain has TRBV29-1 and TRBJ2-7, with D possibly TRBD1 on 6 matching bases. This chain's CDR3 is CSVVQGLVEEQYF. CDR3 DNA: TGCAGCGTTGTGCAGGGGTTAGTAGAGGAGCAGTACTTC.